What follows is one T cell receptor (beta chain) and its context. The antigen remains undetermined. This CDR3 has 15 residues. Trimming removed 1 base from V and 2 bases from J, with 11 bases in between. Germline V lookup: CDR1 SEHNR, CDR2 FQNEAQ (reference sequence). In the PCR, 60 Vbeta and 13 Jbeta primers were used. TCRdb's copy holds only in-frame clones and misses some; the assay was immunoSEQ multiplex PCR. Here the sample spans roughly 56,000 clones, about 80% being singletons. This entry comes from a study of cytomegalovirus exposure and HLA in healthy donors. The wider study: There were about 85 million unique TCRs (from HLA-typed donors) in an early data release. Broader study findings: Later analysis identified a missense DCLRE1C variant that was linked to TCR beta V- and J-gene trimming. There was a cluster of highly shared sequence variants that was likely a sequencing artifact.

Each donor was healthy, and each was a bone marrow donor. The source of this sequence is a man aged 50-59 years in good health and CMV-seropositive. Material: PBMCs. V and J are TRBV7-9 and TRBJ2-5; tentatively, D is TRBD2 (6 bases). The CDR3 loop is CASSLGAGPQETQYF. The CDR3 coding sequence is TGTGCCAGCAGCTTAGGGGCGGGGCCGCAAGAGACCCAGTACTTC.